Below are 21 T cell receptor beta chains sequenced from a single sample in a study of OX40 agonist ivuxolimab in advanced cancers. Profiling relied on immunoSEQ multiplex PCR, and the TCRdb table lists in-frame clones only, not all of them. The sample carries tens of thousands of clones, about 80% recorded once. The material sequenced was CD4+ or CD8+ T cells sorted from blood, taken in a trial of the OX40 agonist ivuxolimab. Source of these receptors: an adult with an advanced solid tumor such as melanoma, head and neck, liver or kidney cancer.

CDR3 sequence (DNA): TGTGCCAGCAGCGTGGGACAGGGACCCTACGAGCAGTACTTC. Its translation is CASSVGQGPYEQYF. The chain joins TRBV9 to TRBJ2-7; TRBD1 matches at 9 bases. The V gene end was trimmed by 2 bases and the J gene end by 2 bases; junction bases not matched to a gene: 2. CDR1 and CDR2 (germline): SGDLS, YYNGEE. This CDR3 contains 14 residues. The complete variable domain, with remaining parts taken from reference TRBV9 and TRBJ2-7, reads DSGVTQTPKHLITATGQRVTLRCSPRSGDLSVYWYQQSLDQGLQFLIQYYNGEERAKGNILERFSAQQFPDLHSELNLSSLELGDSALYFCASSVGQGPYEQYFGPGTRLTVT.

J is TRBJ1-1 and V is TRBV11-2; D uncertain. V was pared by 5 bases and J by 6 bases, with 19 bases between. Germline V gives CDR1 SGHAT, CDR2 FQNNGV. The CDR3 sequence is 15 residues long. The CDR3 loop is CASSLIRNERAEAFF. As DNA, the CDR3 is TGTGCCAGCAGCCTGATAAGGAATGAACGCGCTGAAGCTTTCTTT.

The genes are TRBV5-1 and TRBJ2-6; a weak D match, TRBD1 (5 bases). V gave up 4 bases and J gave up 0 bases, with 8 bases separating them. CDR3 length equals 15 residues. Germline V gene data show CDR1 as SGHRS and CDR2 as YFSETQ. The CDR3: CASSPQGSGANVLTF. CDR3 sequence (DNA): TGCGCCAGCAGCCCGCAGGGCTCTGGGGCCAACGTCCTGACTTTC. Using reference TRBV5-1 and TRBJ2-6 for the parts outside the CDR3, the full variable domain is KAGVTQTPRYLIKTRGQQVTLSCSPISGHRSVSWYQQTPGQGLQFLFEYFSETQRNKGNFPGRFSGRQFSNSRSEMNVSTLELGDSALYLCASSPQGSGANVLTFGAGSRLTVL.

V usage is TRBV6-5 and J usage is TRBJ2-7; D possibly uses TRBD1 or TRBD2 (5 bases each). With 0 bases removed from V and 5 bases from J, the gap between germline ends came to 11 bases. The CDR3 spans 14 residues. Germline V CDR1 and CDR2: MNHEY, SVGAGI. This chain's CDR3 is CASSYSAGTHEQYF. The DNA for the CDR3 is TGTGCCAGCAGTTACTCGGCAGGGACCCACGAGCAGTACTTC.

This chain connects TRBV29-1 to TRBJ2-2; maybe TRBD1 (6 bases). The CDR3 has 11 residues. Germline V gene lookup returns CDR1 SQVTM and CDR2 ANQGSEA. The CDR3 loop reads CRVRGTGELFF. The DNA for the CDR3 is TGCAGGGTCAGGGGTACCGGGGAGCTGTTTTTT.

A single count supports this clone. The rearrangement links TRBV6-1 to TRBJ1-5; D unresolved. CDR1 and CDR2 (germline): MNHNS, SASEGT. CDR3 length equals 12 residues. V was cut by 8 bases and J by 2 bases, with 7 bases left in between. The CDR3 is CASGQGNQPQHF. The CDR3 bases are TGTGCCAGCGGCCAGGGCAATCAGCCCCAGCATTTT.

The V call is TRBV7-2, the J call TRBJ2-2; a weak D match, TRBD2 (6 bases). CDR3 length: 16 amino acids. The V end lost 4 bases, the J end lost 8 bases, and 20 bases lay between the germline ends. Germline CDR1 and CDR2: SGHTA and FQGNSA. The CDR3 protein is CASSSTGSGGAGELFF. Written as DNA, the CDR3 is TGTGCCAGCAGCTCAACGGGGTCCGGCGGGGCTGGGGAGCTGTTTTTT.

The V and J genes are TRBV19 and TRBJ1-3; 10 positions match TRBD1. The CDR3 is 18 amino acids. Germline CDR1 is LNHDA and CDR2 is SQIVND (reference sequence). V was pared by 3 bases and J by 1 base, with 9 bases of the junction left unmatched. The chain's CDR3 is CASSISTGGTGSGNTIYF. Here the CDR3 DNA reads TGTGCCAGTAGTATCTCGACAGGGGGCACTGGATCTGGAAACACCATATATTTT.

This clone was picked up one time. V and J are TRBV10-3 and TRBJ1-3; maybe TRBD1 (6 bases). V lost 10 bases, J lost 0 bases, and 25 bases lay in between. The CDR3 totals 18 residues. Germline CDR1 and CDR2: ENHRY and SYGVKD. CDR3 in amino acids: CATRDIELVITSGNTIYF. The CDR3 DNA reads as TGTGCCACCCGGGACATTGAATTGGTGATAACCTCTGGAAACACCATATATTTT.

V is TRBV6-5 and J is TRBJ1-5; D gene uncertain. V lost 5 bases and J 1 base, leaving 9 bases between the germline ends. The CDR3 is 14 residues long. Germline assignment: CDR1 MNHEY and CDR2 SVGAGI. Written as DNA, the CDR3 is TGTGCCAGCAGTGACCGCAGGAGCAATCAGCCCCAGCATTTT. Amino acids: CASSDRRSNQPQHF.

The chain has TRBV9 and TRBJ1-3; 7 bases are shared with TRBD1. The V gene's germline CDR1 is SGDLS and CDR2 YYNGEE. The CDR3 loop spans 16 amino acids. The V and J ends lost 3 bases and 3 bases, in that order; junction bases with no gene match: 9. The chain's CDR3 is CASSARQGLGGNTIYF. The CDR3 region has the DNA TGTGCCAGCAGCGCACGACAGGGTTTGGGTGGAAACACCATATATTTT.

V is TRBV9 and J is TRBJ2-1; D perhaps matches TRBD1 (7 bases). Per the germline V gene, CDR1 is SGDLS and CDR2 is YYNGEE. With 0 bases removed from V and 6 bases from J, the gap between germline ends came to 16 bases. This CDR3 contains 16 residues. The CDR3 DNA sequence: TGTGCCAGCAGCGTAGGCTCCAGGGGGGTGGGCAATGAGCAGTTCTTC. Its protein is CASSVGSRGVGNEQFF.

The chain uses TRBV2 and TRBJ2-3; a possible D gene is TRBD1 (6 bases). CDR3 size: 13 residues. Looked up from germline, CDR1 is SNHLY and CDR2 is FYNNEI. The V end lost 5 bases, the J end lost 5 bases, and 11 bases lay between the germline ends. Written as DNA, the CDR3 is TGTGCCAGCAGTCAGAACAGGGAAGATACGCAGTATTTT. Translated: CASSQNREDTQYF.

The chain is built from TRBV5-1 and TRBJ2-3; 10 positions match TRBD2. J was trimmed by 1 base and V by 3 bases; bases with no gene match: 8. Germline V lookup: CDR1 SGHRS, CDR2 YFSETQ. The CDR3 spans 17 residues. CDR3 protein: CASSSRLAGVGTDTQYF. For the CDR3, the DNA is TGCGCCAGCAGCTCTAGGCTAGCGGGGGTCGGCACAGATACGCAGTATTTT.

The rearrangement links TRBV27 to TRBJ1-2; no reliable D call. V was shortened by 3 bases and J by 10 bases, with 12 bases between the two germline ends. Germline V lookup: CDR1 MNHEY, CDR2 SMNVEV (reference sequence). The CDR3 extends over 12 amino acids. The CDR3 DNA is TGTGCCAGCAGTTTTTATCCGGGTCCCTACACCTTC. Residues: CASSFYPGPYTF.

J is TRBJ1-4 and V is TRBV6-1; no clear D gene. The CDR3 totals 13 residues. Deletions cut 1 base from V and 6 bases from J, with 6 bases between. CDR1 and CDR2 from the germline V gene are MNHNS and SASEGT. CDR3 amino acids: CASSEDLYEKLFF. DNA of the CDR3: TGTGCCAGCAGTGAAGACCTTTATGAAAAACTGTTTTTT.

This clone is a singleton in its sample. The CDR3 bases are TGTGCCAGCAGCTTAGGGGGCTCTGGAAACACCATATATTTT. It codes for CASSLGGSGNTIYF. This chain uses TRBV7-8 with TRBJ1-3; the D is unclear. The length of the CDR3 is 14 residues. V was pared by 1 base and J by 0 bases, with 4 bases between. Germline V gene lookup returns CDR1 SGHVS and CDR2 FQNEAQ.

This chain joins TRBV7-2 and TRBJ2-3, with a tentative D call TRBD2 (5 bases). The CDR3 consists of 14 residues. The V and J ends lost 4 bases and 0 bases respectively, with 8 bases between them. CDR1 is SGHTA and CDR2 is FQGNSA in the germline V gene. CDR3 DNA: TGTGCCAGCAGCTCTGGAGGTAGCACAGATACGCAGTATTTT. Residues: CASSSGGSTDTQYF.

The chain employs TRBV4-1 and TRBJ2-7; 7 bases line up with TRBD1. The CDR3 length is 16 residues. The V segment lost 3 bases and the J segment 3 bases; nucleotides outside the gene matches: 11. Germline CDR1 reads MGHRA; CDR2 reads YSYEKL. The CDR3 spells CASSQALTGLFYEQYF. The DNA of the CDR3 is TGCGCCAGCAGCCAGGCTCTGACAGGGCTTTTCTACGAGCAGTACTTC.

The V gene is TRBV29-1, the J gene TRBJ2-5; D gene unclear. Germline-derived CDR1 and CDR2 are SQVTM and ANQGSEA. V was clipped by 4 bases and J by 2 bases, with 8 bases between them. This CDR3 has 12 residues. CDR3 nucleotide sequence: TGCAGCGTTGGGTGGAAACAAGAGACCCAGTACTTC. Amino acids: CSVGWKQETQYF. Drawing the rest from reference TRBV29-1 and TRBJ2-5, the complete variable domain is SAVISQKPSRDICQRGTSLTIQCQVDSQVTMMFWYRQQPGQSLTLIATANQGSEATYESGFVIDKFPISRPNLTFSTLTVSNMSPEDSSIYLCSVGWKQETQYFGPGTRLLVL.

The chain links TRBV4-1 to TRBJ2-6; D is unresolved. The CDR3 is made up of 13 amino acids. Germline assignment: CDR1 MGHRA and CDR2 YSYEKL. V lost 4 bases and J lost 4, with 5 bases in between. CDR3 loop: CASSPAGANVLTF. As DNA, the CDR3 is TGCGCCAGCAGCCCGGCCGGGGCCAACGTCCTGACTTTC.